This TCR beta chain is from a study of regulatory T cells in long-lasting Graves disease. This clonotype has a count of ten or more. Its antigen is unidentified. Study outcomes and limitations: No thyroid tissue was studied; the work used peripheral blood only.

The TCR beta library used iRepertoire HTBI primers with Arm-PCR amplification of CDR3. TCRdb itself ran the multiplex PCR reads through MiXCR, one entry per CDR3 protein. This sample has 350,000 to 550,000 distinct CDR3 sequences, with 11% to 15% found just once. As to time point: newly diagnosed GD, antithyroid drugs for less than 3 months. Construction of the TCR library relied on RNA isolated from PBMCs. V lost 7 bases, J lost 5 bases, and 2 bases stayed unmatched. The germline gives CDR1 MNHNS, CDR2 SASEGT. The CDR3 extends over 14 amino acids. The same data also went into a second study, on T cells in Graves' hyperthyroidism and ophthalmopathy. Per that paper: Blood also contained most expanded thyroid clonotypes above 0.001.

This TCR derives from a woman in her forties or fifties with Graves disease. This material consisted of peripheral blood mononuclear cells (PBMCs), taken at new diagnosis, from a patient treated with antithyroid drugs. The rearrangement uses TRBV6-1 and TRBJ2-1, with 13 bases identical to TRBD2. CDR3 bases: TGTGCCAGCACGGGACTAGCGGGAAACAATGAGCAGTTCTTC. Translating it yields CASTGLAGNNEQFF.